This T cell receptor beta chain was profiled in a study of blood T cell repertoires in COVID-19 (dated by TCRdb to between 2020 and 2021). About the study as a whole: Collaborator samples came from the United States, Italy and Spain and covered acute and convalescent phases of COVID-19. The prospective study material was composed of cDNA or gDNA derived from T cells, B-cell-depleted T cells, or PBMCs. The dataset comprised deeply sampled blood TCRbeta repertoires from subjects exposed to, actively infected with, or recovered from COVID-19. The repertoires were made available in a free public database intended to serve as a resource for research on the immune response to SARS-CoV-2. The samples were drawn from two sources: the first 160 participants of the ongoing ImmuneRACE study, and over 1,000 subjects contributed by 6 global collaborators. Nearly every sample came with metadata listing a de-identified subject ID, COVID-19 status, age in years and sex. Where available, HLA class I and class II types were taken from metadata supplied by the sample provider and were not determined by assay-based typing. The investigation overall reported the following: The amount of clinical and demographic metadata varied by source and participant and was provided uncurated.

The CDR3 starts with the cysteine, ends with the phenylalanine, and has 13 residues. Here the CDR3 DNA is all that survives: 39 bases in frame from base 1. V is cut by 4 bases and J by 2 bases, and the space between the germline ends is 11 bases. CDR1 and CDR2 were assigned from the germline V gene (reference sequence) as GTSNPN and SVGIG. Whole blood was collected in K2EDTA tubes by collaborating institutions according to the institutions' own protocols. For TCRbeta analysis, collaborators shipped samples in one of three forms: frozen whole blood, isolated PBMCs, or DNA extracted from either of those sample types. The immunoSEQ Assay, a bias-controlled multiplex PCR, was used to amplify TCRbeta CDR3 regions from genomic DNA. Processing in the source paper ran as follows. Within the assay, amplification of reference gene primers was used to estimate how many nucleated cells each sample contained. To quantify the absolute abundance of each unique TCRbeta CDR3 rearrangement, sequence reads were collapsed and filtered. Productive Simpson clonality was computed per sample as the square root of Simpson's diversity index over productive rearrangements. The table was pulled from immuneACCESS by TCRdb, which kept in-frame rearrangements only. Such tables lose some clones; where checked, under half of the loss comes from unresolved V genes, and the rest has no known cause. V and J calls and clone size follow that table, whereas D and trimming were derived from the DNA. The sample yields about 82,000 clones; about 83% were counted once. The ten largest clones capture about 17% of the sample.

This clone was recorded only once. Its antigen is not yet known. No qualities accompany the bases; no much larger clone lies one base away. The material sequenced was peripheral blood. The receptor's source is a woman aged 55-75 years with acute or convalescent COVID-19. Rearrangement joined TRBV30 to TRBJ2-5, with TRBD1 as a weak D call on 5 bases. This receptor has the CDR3 CAWIGRDQETQYF. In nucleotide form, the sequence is TGTGCCTGGATAGGCAGGGATCAAGAGACCCAGTACTTC.